These 16 T cell receptor beta chains were all obtained from the same sample, sequenced in a study of human T cells and chemical hapten exposure. This sample's time point: patch test 1, 2 weeks after DPC sensitization. Treatment noted: therapeutic diphenylcyclopropenone sensitization with weekly scalp DPC. TCRdb ran MiXCR on the RACE reads and lists one entry per CDR3 protein. This table has under 200,000 distinct CDR3 sequences, about 14% appearing once. The sample in question was whole blood, obtained in connection with sensitization to the hapten diphenylcyclopropenone (DPC). These receptors all come from a woman in her 30s with alopecia areata. Some clones in this sample may be carry-over from other donors' samples.

V is TRBV6-5 and J is TRBJ2-3; 12 bases match TRBD2. V was clipped by 7 bases and J by 8 bases; unmatched bases: 10. Germline lookup yields CDR1 MNHEY and CDR2 SVGAGI. The CDR3 runs 15 residues. The chain's CDR3 is CASIAASGGAGTQYF. CDR3 sequence (DNA): TGTGCCAGCATTGCCGCTAGCGGGGGGGCTGGTACGCAGTATTTT.

The CDR3 DNA is TGCGCCAGCAGCTCCCTCACTAGCGGGGGCATAAACATTCAGTACTTC. Protein product: CASSSLTSGGINIQYF. This sequence joins TRBV5-1 and TRBJ2-4; 11 bases fit TRBD2. The V segment lost 3 bases and the J segment 6 bases; nucleotides outside the gene matches: 8. CDR1 SGHRS and CDR2 YFSETQ come from the germline V gene. This CDR3 is 16 amino acids long.

This clonotype was detected many times. V gene TRBV7-8 combines with J gene TRBJ1-1, with TRBD1 identical over 8 bases. Germline V gives CDR1 SGHVS, CDR2 FQNEAQ. This CDR3 contains 15 residues. V shed 5 bases and J 6 bases; nucleotides not matched to a gene: 11. The CDR3 DNA sequence: TGTGCCAGCAGCCCTATGCCAACGACAGGGGCTGAAGCTTTCTTT. This gives the protein CASSPMPTTGAEAFF.

This chain joins TRBV14 and TRBJ2-3; D remains ambiguous. V was trimmed by 0 bases and J by 4 bases, leaving 11 bases between them. Germline CDR1 is SGHDN and CDR2 is FVKESK. CDR3 length: 15 residues. The CDR3 spells CASSQDPRSADTQYF. CDR3 coding DNA: TGTGCCAGCAGCCAAGATCCCCGGAGCGCAGATACGCAGTATTTT.

This clonotype was recorded a few times. The chain is built from TRBV4-3 and TRBJ1-2; D gene ambiguous. The V gene's germline CDR1 is LGHNA and CDR2 YSLEER. Trimming removed 3 bases from V and 8 bases from J, with 13 bases in between. This CDR3 comprises 13 residues. The DNA of the CDR3 is TGCGCCAGCAGCCATCTTATTTCGGCAGGCTACACCTTC. Its protein product is CASSHLISAGYTF.

This clonotype came up many times. The chain has TRBV6-5 and TRBJ2-1; 7 bases map to TRBD1. The germline gives CDR1 MNHEY, CDR2 SVGAGI. V was clipped by 5 bases and J by 6 bases; unmatched bases: 4. This CDR3 region has 13 residues. CDR3 sequence: CASSKTGVNEQFF. The CDR3 region has the DNA TGTGCCAGCAGTAAAACAGGGGTCAATGAGCAGTTCTTC.

This clonotype was counted many times. This sequence joins TRBV5-1 and TRBJ2-3; 8 nucleotides agree with TRBD2. This CDR3 region has 16 residues. The ends lost 4 bases at V and 5 bases at J; junction bases unmatched: 12. Germline CDR1 is SGHRS and CDR2 is YFSETQ. CDR3 amino acids: CASSPRSGSAQDTQYF. The CDR3 nucleotides read TGCGCCAGCAGCCCGCGAAGCGGGAGCGCCCAAGATACGCAGTATTTT. Together with reference TRBV5-1 and TRBJ2-3, the CDR3 gives the full variable domain: KAGVTQTPRYLIKTRGQQVTLSCSPISGHRSVSWYQQTPGQGLQFLFEYFSETQRNKGNFPGRFSGRQFSNSRSEMNVSTLELGDSALYLCASSPRSGSAQDTQYFGPGTRLTVL.

The chain links TRBV2 to TRBJ1-2; the D is unclear. The V and J ends lost 5 bases and 8 bases respectively, with 9 bases between them. Looked up from germline, CDR1 is SNHLY and CDR2 is FYNNEI. The CDR3 has 11 amino acids. DNA of the CDR3: TGTGCCAGCAGTATGGGAAGAGGCTACACCTTC. Translating gives CASSMGRGYTF.

The V gene is TRBV5-1, the J gene TRBJ2-4, with TRBD1 matching over 8 bases. Trimming at V came to 0 bases and at J to 6 bases, leaving 2 bases not matched to a gene. The CDR3 has 14 amino acids. Looked up from germline, CDR1 is SGHRS and CDR2 is YFSETQ. As DNA, the CDR3 is TGCGCCAGCAGCTTGGTTGGACAGGGAAACATTCAGTACTTC. As protein: CASSLVGQGNIQYF.

This clonotype occurred many times. The chain has TRBV11-2 and TRBJ2-7; D uncertain. Germline V gene data show CDR1 as SGHAT and CDR2 as FQNNGV. V was pared by 1 base and J by 3 bases, with 13 bases between. This CDR3 contains 15 residues. The CDR3 spells CASSLAQASGYEQYF. The CDR3 DNA reads TGTGCCAGCAGCTTAGCCCAGGCTTCTGGCTACGAGCAGTACTTC. The variable domain in full, with the rest retrieved from reference TRBV11-2 and TRBJ2-7, is EAGVAQSPRYKIIEKRQSVAFWCNPISGHATLYWYQQILGQGPKLLIQFQNNGVVDDSQLPKDRFSAERLKGVDSTLKIQPAKLEDSAVYLCASSLAQASGYEQYFGPGTRLTVT.

The chain links TRBV5-1 to TRBJ2-1, with 11 bases that match TRBD2. V gave up 4 bases and J gave up 13 bases; unmatched junction bases: 13. CDR1 SGHRS and CDR2 YFSETQ come from the germline V gene. The CDR3 is 15 residues long. The CDR3 nucleotides are TGCGCCAGCAGCCCCCAACCAGATAGCGGGAGGGCCCAGTTCTTC. Its translation is CASSPQPDSGRAQFF.

This clonotype has a count of ten or more. This chain uses TRBV7-3 with TRBJ2-5; no reliable D call. The V gene lost 5 bases and the J gene lost 4 bases, with 11 bases spanning the gap. CDR3 size: 13 residues. Looked up from germline, CDR1 is SGHTA and CDR2 is FQGTGA. The CDR3 DNA is TGTGCCAGCAGCCCAGATCTAGGAGAGACCCAGTACTTC. Translated: CASSPDLGETQYF.

This clonotype was observed a few times. The chain recombines TRBV3-1 with TRBJ1-3; unclear D gene. V lost 1 base to trimming and J lost 0 bases, with 7 bases between them. Germline CDR1 is LGHDT and CDR2 is YNNKEL (reference sequence). This CDR3 is 15 amino acids long. The CDR3 DNA sequence: TGTGCCAGCAGCCAAGGTCACAGCTCTGGAAACACCATATATTTT. This encodes CASSQGHSSGNTIYF.

This clonotype occurred many times. The V call is TRBV28, the J call TRBJ1-5; no definite D call. There are 15 residues in the CDR3. Germline CDR1 reads MDHEN; CDR2 reads SYDVKM. Trimming cost V 6 bases and J 0 bases, with 12 bases left between them. CDR3 loop: CASRSNLGSNQPQHF. In DNA form, the CDR3 reads TGTGCCAGCAGGTCCAATTTGGGTAGCAATCAGCCCCAGCATTTT.

This clonotype occurred a few times. J is TRBJ2-7 and V is TRBV11-2; 11 nucleotides align to TRBD2. CDR1 and CDR2 (germline): SGHAT, FQNNGV. Germline trimming cut 3 bases from V and 2 bases from J; bases unmatched to any gene: 0. The CDR3 covers 14 residues. CDR3 residues: CASSLGLAAYEQYF. CDR3 nucleotide sequence: TGTGCCAGCAGCTTGGGACTAGCGGCCTACGAGCAGTACTTC.

This clonotype was observed a few times. The chain uses TRBV19 and TRBJ1-4; 7 positions agree with TRBD1. Germline V CDR1 and CDR2: LNHDA, SQIVND (reference sequence). The CDR3 is 13 residues long. Trimming took 8 bases from V and 8 from J; bases not matched to a gene: 8. CDR3 in amino acids: CASARGLREKLFF. Written as DNA, the CDR3 is TGTGCCAGTGCGAGGGGGCTCAGGGAAAAACTGTTTTTT.